These 21 T cell receptor beta chains were all obtained from the same sample, sequenced in a study of regulatory T cells in long-lasting Graves disease. Time point described: newly diagnosed GD, antithyroid drugs for less than 3 months. PBMCs provided the RNA from which the TCR library was made. Through Arm-PCR of CDR3 regions and iRepertoire HTBI primers, TCR beta libraries were built. TCRdb re-derived calls from the multiplex PCR reads in MiXCR, one entry per CDR3 protein. Found here are about 560,000 distinct CDR3 sequences, roughly a sixth of them singletons; the top ten hold approximately 12%. In addition, the sample was reused for a study of T cells in Graves' hyperthyroidism and ophthalmopathy.

Here the sequenced sample was peripheral blood mononuclear cells (PBMCs), taken at new diagnosis, from a patient treated with antithyroid drugs. Receptors originate from a man younger than 35 with Graves disease.

This clonotype was observed many times. The rearrangement joins TRBV20-1 to TRBJ2-7; TRBD2 agrees at 9 bases. V dropped 6 bases and J dropped 3; count of bases not matched to a gene: 15. Germline V gives CDR1 DFQATT, CDR2 SNEGSKA (reference sequence). The CDR3 sequence is 16 residues long. CDR3 DNA: TGCAGTGCCCCGGCGGGGGGGGGAGGGCCAGTCTACGAGCAGTACTTC. It is translated as CSAPAGGGGPVYEQYF.

This clonotype was recorded many times. The chain is built from TRBV6-2 or TRBV6-3 and TRBJ2-5; D perhaps matches TRBD2 (6 bases). The CDR3 is 13 residues long. Between the trimmed V and J ends, which lost 7 bases and 1 base, there was a span of 10 bases. Germline CDR1 is MNHEY and CDR2 is SVGEGT. CDR3 protein: CASTAGPQETQYF. The CDR3 bases are TGTGCCAGCACCGCGGGACCCCAAGAGACCCAGTACTTC.

The sample holds many counts of this clonotype. The chain is built from TRBV10-1 and TRBJ2-3, with 11 bases matching TRBD2. CDR1 WNHNN and CDR2 SYGVQD come from the germline V gene (reference sequence). This CDR3 comprises 16 residues. V lost 5 bases, J lost 2 bases, and 6 bases stayed unmatched. The CDR3 is CASSQTTSGITDTQYF. As DNA, the CDR3 is TGCGCCAGCAGTCAAACGACTAGCGGGATCACAGATACGCAGTATTTT.

This chain joins TRBV29-1 and TRBJ1-1; D call uncertain. Deletions cut 5 bases from V and 4 bases from J, with 8 bases between. CDR1 and CDR2 from the germline V gene are SQVTM and ANQGSEA. The CDR3 length is 11 residues. The CDR3: CSVWEATEAFF. The CDR3 DNA reads as TGCAGCGTTTGGGAGGCCACTGAAGCTTTCTTT.

This clonotype came up many times. This chain uses TRBV3-1 with TRBJ2-5; TRBD2 agrees at 12 bases. The CDR3 consists of 16 residues. CDR1 and CDR2 from the germline V gene are LGHDT and YNNKEL (reference sequence). With 3 bases clipped from V and 5 bases from J, the junction kept 7 bases outside the gene matches. CDR3 sequence: CASSQSSGRASETQYF. The CDR3 DNA follows: TGTGCCAGCAGCCAGTCTAGCGGGAGGGCCAGTGAGACCCAGTACTTC.

This clonotype was seen a handful of times. The chain uses TRBV14 and TRBJ2-7; unclear D gene. Germline V lookup: CDR1 SGHDN, CDR2 FVKESK. V lost 4 bases and J 6 bases, leaving 13 bases between the germline ends. This CDR3 is 13 amino acids long. In nucleotides, the CDR3 is TGTGCCAGCAGCCCAACCCGTGTAAGCGAGCAGTACTTC. Translating it yields CASSPTRVSEQYF. Full variable domain (outside the CDR3, taken from reference TRBV14 and TRBJ2-7): EAGVTQFPSHSVIEKGQTVTLRCDPISGHDNLYWYRRVMGKEIKFLLHFVKESKQDESGMPNNRFLAERTGGTYSTLKVQPAELEDSGVYFCASSPTRVSEQYFGPGTRLTVT.

Notes on this clonotype: A much larger clone is a single base away; this may be a read error. The conserved closing phenylalanine or tryptophan is absent in this CDR3, likely reflecting a read error. The chain has TRBV30 and TRBJ2-7; D gene uncertain. Looked up from germline, CDR1 is GTSNPN and CDR2 is SVGIG (reference sequence). The CDR3 is 11 residues long. Trimming cost V 1 base and J 3 bases, with 4 bases left between them. DNA of the CDR3: TGTGCCTGGAGTGCCGTCTACGAGCAGTACCTC. Translation: CAWSAVYEQYL.

This clonotype was detected a few times. The chain joins TRBV9 to TRBJ2-3; D remains unclear. The CDR3 runs to 14 residues. With 3 bases removed from V and 2 bases from J, the gap between germline ends came to 10 bases. Per the germline V gene, CDR1 is SGDLS and CDR2 is YYNGEE. CDR3 protein: CASSARWATDTQYF. The CDR3 coding sequence is TGTGCCAGCAGCGCAAGGTGGGCCACAGATACGCAGTATTTT.

This chain joins TRBV20-1 and TRBJ2-3, with unresolved D. With 3 bases removed from V and 4 bases from J, the gap between germline ends came to 11 bases. This CDR3 contains 13 residues. Germline V gives CDR1 DFQATT, CDR2 SNEGSKA (reference sequence). Written as DNA, the CDR3 is TGCAGTGCTAGGGTACCTGGGGCAGATACGCAGTATTTT. Protein product: CSARVPGADTQYF.

This clonotype has a handful of counts. The chain carries TRBV27 and TRBJ2-1; D possibly corresponds to TRBD2 (6 bases). This CDR3 is 17 amino acids long. Between the trimmed V and J ends, which lost 2 bases and 6 bases, there was a span of 20 bases. CDR1 is MNHEY and CDR2 is SMNVEV in the germline V gene (reference sequence). In nucleotides, the CDR3 is TGTGCCAGCAGTTTACACGGACTATCTTCGCGGGGCAATGAGCAGTTCTTC. As protein: CASSLHGLSSRGNEQFF.

Many counts were recorded for this clonotype. Sequence at one end of the junction differs from germline and may be a read error. The J gene is TRBJ1-4, the V gene TRBV12-3 or TRBV12-4; D remains unclear. CDR3 length: 11 residues. The CDR3 loop reads CASPGFSGLVF. The CDR3 bases are TGTGCCAGCCCAGGTTTTTCAGGTCTGGTCTTT.

The sample holds a few counts of this clonotype. The chain links TRBV7-9 to TRBJ2-2, with TRBD1 identical over 10 bases. In germline, CDR1 is SEHNR, CDR2 FQNEAQ (reference sequence). CDR3 length equals 19 residues. With V trimmed by 5 bases and J by 2 bases, 14 bases remained unmatched. For the CDR3, the DNA is TGTGCCAGCAGCCGCGTCACCCTCCGGGACAGGGGAAACACCGGGGAGCTGTTTTTT. This gives the protein CASSRVTLRDRGNTGELFF.

This clonotype was picked up a small number of times. The chain is built from TRBV19 and TRBJ1-5, with D tentatively TRBD1 (6 bases). The CDR3 has 14 residues. V was pared by 0 bases and J by 4 bases, with 7 bases between. Germline V gene sequence: CDR1 LNHDA, CDR2 SQIVND (reference sequence). The CDR3 is CASSIEGQNQPQHF. CDR3 sequence (DNA): TGTGCCAGTAGTATAGAGGGACAAAATCAGCCCCAGCATTTT.

Only a few counts were recorded for this clonotype. This sequence joins TRBV29-1 and TRBJ1-2, with D possibly matching TRBD1 (5 bases). Germline CDR1 reads SQVTM; CDR2 reads ANQGSEA. CDR3 size: 11 residues. V shed 5 bases and J shed 6 bases, with 10 bases lying between them. This CDR3 is CSVKVGHGYTF. The CDR3 bases are TGCAGCGTTAAGGTGGGACATGGCTACACCTTC.

There are many counts of this clonotype. The chain links TRBV5-1 to TRBJ2-1; 8 bases match TRBD2. V shed 0 bases and J 15 bases; nucleotides not matched to a gene: 8. The germline V gene encodes CDR1 SGHRS and CDR2 YFSETQ. The CDR3 totals 13 residues. The CDR3: CASSLELAELGFF. As DNA, the CDR3 is TGCGCCAGCAGCTTGGAACTAGCGGAGTTGGGGTTCTTC.

This clonotype has a handful of counts. The chain recombines TRBV7-6 with TRBJ2-1; TRBD2 aligns across 13 bases. The CDR3 is made up of 16 amino acids. J lost 3 bases, V lost 3 bases, and 2 bases had no gene match. Germline V gives CDR1 SGHVS, CDR2 FNYEAQ. CDR3 sequence reads: CASSLGLAGYYNEQFF. In DNA, the CDR3 is TGTGCCAGCAGCTTGGGACTAGCGGGATACTACAATGAGCAGTTCTTC.

This clonotype was recorded at least ten times. This sequence joins TRBV4-1 and TRBJ2-7; no clear D gene. The V end was cut by 1 base, the J end by 0 bases, with 10 bases between. CDR1 is MGHRA, CDR2 YSYEKL, per germline. The CDR3 is made up of 15 amino acids. The CDR3 loop reads CASSQVASASYEQYF. The CDR3 nucleotides are TGCGCCAGCAGCCAAGTCGCCTCGGCCTCCTACGAGCAGTACTTC.

This clonotype has just a few counts. V is TRBV27 and J is TRBJ1-5; D is ambiguous. CDR1 and CDR2 (germline): MNHEY, SMNVEV (reference sequence). The CDR3 runs 14 residues. Deletions cut 2 bases from V and 2 bases from J, with 7 bases between. The CDR3 DNA is TGTGCCAGCAGTTTAGAGAGGGGCAATCAGCCCCAGCATTTT. Translating gives CASSLERGNQPQHF.

The chain employs TRBV11-2 and TRBJ2-5, with a tentative D call TRBD2 (6 bases). Germline V gene lookup returns CDR1 SGHAT and CDR2 FQNNGV. V dropped 9 bases and J dropped 5 bases, with 22 bases sitting between them. CDR3 size: 15 residues. The CDR3 coding sequence is TGTGCCAGTAGTCCCTACCTGGACGGGGGTGAGACCCAGTACTTC. Amino acids: CASSPYLDGGETQYF.

The sample holds many counts of this clonotype. This chain connects TRBV12-3 or TRBV12-4 to TRBJ2-1, with D perhaps TRBD2 (6 bases). V was pared by 6 bases and J by 7 bases, with 13 bases between. This CDR3 spans 13 amino acids. Here the CDR3 DNA reads TGTGCCAGCAGCCTGAGACGGGGGAATGAGCAGTTCTTC. It codes for CASSLRRGNEQFF.

This clonotype was detected ten times or more. The chain employs TRBV6-9 and TRBJ2-3; TRBD2 agrees at 7 bases. The CDR3 is 15 residues long. V was clipped by 2 bases and J by 0 bases; unmatched bases: 2. The germline V gene encodes CDR1 MNHGY and CDR2 SVAAGI. The CDR3 DNA sequence: TGTGCCAGCAGTTATAGGCGGGAGAGCACAGATACGCAGTATTTT. This sequence encodes CASSYRRESTDTQYF.